This T cell receptor (beta chain) derives from a study of Ad26.COV2.S vaccination and SARS-CoV-2 variants. In the study overall: By the intramuscular route, Ad26.COV2.S was given once, or twice 56 days apart.

Method: immunoSEQ multiplex PCR; TCRdb's copy keeps in-frame clones and lacks some. The table has approximately 350,000 clones, around nine tenths seen once. The sample's treatment: around 19 received Ad26.COV2.S at low or high dose, single or two shots; five or six received placebo; per-sample allocation not given. Sampling was done on day 63 after the first vaccine or placebo injection. This receptor was taken from a person between 18 and 65 years old who received the Ad26.COV2.S COVID-19 vaccine or a placebo. The sequences come from peripheral blood, collected in a trial of Ad26.COV2.S vaccine versus placebo.

The CDR3 is CAWSVDLLAKNIQYF. DNA of the CDR3: TGTGCCTGGAGTGTAGATCTACTAGCCAAAAACATTCAGTACTTC. The rearrangement links TRBV30 to TRBJ2-4; D gene uncertain. CDR1 is GTSNPN, CDR2 SVGIG, per germline (reference sequence). The V and J ends lost 0 bases and 0 bases respectively, with 9 bases between them. The CDR3 has 15 amino acids.